One and the same sample provided the 25 T cell receptor beta chains below, sequenced in a study of cytomegalovirus exposure and HLA in healthy donors. PCR employed 60 Vbeta and 13 Jbeta primers. Sequencing was performed with immunoSEQ multiplex PCR; in TCRdb, only in-frame clones are kept and a portion is missing. The sample comprises approximately 190,000 clones, about 86% of which are singletons, and roughly 2% rests with the top ten. Source material: PBMCs. Receptors were obtained from a woman aged 18 to 35 in good health and CMV-seropositive.

The chain links TRBV28 to TRBJ2-7; D is possibly TRBD1 (6 bases). Trimming removed 4 bases from V and 0 bases from J, with 19 bases in between. In germline, CDR1 is MDHEN, CDR2 SYDVKM. The CDR3 consists of 17 residues. Here the CDR3 reads CASSSRYRDTSSYEQYV. The CDR3 bases are TGTGCCAGCAGTTCAAGGTACCGGGACACATCCTCCTACGAGCAGTACGTC.

The V and J genes are TRBV2 and TRBJ1-6; unclear D gene. The CDR3 extends over 15 amino acids. Trimming cost V 2 bases and J 5 bases, with 10 bases left between them. Per germline, CDR1 SNHLY and CDR2 FYNNEI. The CDR3 DNA is TGTGCCAGCAGTGAACTCTTGGAGCATAATTCACCCCTCCACTTT. Translated: CASSELLEHNSPLHF.

The chain couples TRBV4-1 to TRBJ2-5; 9 nucleotides match TRBD2. The CDR3 is 16 amino acids. Germline V lookup: CDR1 MGHRA, CDR2 YSYEKL. J lost 5 bases, V lost 8 bases, and 15 bases had no gene match. CDR3 sequence: CASRRLLAGSWETQYF. In DNA, the CDR3 is TGCGCCAGCCGACGTCTCCTAGCGGGGTCCTGGGAGACCCAGTACTTC.

This clone was seen a handful of times. The rearrangement links TRBV5-1 to TRBJ2-2; 8 bases map to TRBD1. Germline-derived CDR1 and CDR2 are SGHRS and YFSETQ. The junction had 8 bases not matched to a gene; V was cut back by 4 bases and J by 6 bases. The CDR3 has 15 residues. This CDR3 is CASSDRGSQAGELFF. The CDR3 nucleotides are TGCGCCAGCAGCGACAGGGGCTCCCAAGCCGGGGAGCTGTTTTTT. The whole variable domain, filled in from reference TRBV5-1 and TRBJ2-2, reads KAGVTQTPRYLIKTRGQQVTLSCSPISGHRSVSWYQQTPGQGLQFLFEYFSETQRNKGNFPGRFSGRQFSNSRSEMNVSTLELGDSALYLCASSDRGSQAGELFFGEGSRLTVL.

This chain's CDR3 is CASSPWGADSPLHF. The CDR3 DNA reads TGTGCCAGCAGCCCATGGGGAGCGGATTCACCCCTCCACTTT. The chain has TRBV7-2 and TRBJ1-6; no reliable D call. The CDR3 contains 14 residues. CDR1 SGHTA and CDR2 FQGNSA come from the germline V gene. V was trimmed by 5 bases and J by 8 bases, leaving 13 bases between them.

The rearrangement uses TRBV21-1 and TRBJ1-2; TRBD1 is the table's D call and was not checked against the DNA. TRBV21-1 counts as a pseudogene. The CDR3 covers 14 residues. The CDR3 is CASSKGRTGRGYTF. The CDR3, as DNA: TGTGCCAGCAGCAAAGGAAGGACAGGGAGAGGCTACACCTTC.

V gene TRBV7-2 combines with J gene TRBJ2-5, with 9 bases fitting TRBD2. Germline CDR1 reads SGHTA; CDR2 reads FQGNSA. This CDR3 spans 13 amino acids. J lost 5 bases, V lost 4 bases, and 2 bases had no gene match. The DNA of the CDR3 is TGTGCCAGCAGCTCCACTAGCGGGGAGACCCAGTACTTC. Translation: CASSSTSGETQYF.

This chain links TRBV7-9 with TRBJ2-1; TRBD2 agrees at 15 bases. Germline V gene data show CDR1 as SEHNR and CDR2 as FQNEAQ (reference sequence). This CDR3 region has 13 residues. The ends lost 5 bases at V and 15 bases at J; junction bases unmatched: 5. The CDR3 sequence: CASSGGLAGGTFF. CDR3 in DNA: TGTGCCAGCAGCGGGGGACTAGCGGGGGGAACGTTCTTC.

The chain has TRBV11-2 and TRBJ2-6, with a possible D match to TRBD2 (5 bases). V was pared by 7 bases and J by 11 bases, with 12 bases between. The germline gives CDR1 SGHAT, CDR2 FQNNGV. This CDR3 comprises 12 residues. CDR3 in DNA: TGTGCCAGCACCCTGGGGAGCGACGTCCTGACTTTC. Protein sequence: CASTLGSDVLTF.

This clone turned up a few times. The V and J genes are TRBV5-1 and TRBJ2-2; D call uncertain. Trimming removed 0 bases at V and 7 bases at J, with 10 bases between. The CDR3 covers 14 residues. Germline V CDR1 and CDR2: SGHRS, YFSETQ. The CDR3 sequence: CASSLDGIGGELFF. Written as DNA, the CDR3 is TGCGCCAGCAGCTTGGACGGTATCGGCGGGGAGCTGTTTTTT.

In this sample, this clone turned up a few times. J is TRBJ2-1 and V is TRBV14; 7 bases align to TRBD2. Germline values: CDR1 SGHDN, CDR2 FVKESK. The CDR3 is made up of 17 amino acids. With 3 bases clipped from V and 3 bases from J, the junction kept 11 bases outside the gene matches. DNA for the CDR3: TGTGCCAGCAGCCAGGAGGGAGGGGTGAGTGGCTACAATGAGCAGTTCTTC. This codes for CASSQEGGVSGYNEQFF. The full variable domain, its missing parts supplied by reference TRBV14 and TRBJ2-1, is EAGVTQFPSHSVIEKGQTVTLRCDPISGHDNLYWYRRVMGKEIKFLLHFVKESKQDESGMPNNRFLAERTGGTYSTLKVQPAELEDSGVYFCASSQEGGVSGYNEQFFGPGTRLTVL.

This clone was seen more than once but under ten times. This sequence joins TRBV9 and TRBJ2-1, with D possibly TRBD1 on 5 matching bases. V shed 5 bases and J shed 0 bases, with 12 bases lying between them. This CDR3 spans 15 amino acids. Germline lookup yields CDR1 SGDLS and CDR2 YYNGEE. CDR3 nucleotide sequence: TGTGCCAGCAGTGAAACCCAGGGCTCCTACAATGAGCAGTTCTTC. Protein: CASSETQGSYNEQFF.

This clone was found a few times. V usage is TRBV19 and J usage is TRBJ1-2, with 11 bases fitting TRBD1. Germline CDR1 and CDR2: LNHDA and SQIVND (reference sequence). The CDR3 runs to 13 residues. With V trimmed by 3 bases and J by 10 bases, 4 bases remained unmatched. The CDR3 is CASSMGQGGSYTF. The CDR3 DNA sequence: TGTGCCAGTAGTATGGGACAGGGGGGTTCCTACACCTTC.

The V gene is TRBV7-5, the J gene TRBJ1-3; the table's D gene call, TRBD1, was not cross checked with the DNA. TRBV7-5 is listed as a pseudogene. The CDR3 has 17 amino acids. The CDR3 DNA reads TGTGTCAGAAGCTTAAAACCCCTGACAGCCTCTGGAAACACCATATATTTT. Its protein product is CVRSLKPLTASGNTIYF.

The rearrangement uses TRBV19 and TRBJ1-2; the D is unclear. CDR1 and CDR2 (germline): LNHDA, SQIVND (reference sequence). This CDR3 spans 14 amino acids. CDR3 bases: TGTGCTACCAGTAGACCAGGTGGAATTTATGGCTACACCTTC. Translated: CATSRPGGIYGYTF.

The CDR3 protein is CASSLAGTGSEPLHF. The DNA for the CDR3 is TGTGCCAGCAGCTTAGCCGGGACAGGGTCTGAACCCCTCCACTTT. V is TRBV7-6 and J is TRBJ1-6, with 9 bases aligning to TRBD1. V lost 0 bases to trimming and J lost 12 bases; unmatched junction nucleotides: 6. Germline V CDR1 and CDR2: SGHVS, FNYEAQ. The CDR3 has 15 amino acids.

The chain is built from TRBV5-1 and TRBJ1-5; D is ambiguous. The CDR3 runs 14 residues. In germline, CDR1 is SGHRS, CDR2 YFSETQ. Trimming stripped 5 bases from V and 9 bases from J, with 18 bases between. CDR3 nucleotide sequence: TGCGCCAGCAGTTCCGACGGGTCGGTGTCGCCCCAGCATTTT. Translated: CASSSDGSVSPQHF.

The chain recombines TRBV7-3 with TRBJ1-3; D is undetermined. V shed 6 bases and J shed 0 bases, with 12 bases lying between them. The germline V gene encodes CDR1 SGHTA and CDR2 FQGTGA. The CDR3 sequence is 15 residues long. In DNA, the CDR3 is TGTGCCAGCAGTGGTCCACCGGGCTCTGGAAACACCATATATTTT. It yields the protein CASSGPPGSGNTIYF.

The chain uses TRBV5-4 and TRBJ2-1; D possibly corresponds to TRBD1 (5 bases). Trimming removed 0 bases from V and 6 bases from J, with 13 bases in between. CDR3 size: 15 residues. The germline V gene has CDR1 SGHNT and CDR2 YYREEE (reference sequence). The CDR3 region is CASSLGWGRGNEQFF. The CDR3 nucleotides are TGTGCCAGCAGCTTGGGGTGGGGAAGGGGCAATGAGCAGTTCTTC.

This clone appeared a single time. The rearrangement uses TRBV27 and TRBJ1-1; weak D call: TRBD1 (5 bases). Germline V gene sequence: CDR1 MNHEY, CDR2 SMNVEV (reference sequence). CDR3 length: 14 residues. Trimming left V 7 bases short and J 7 bases short, with 19 bases between. In DNA, the CDR3 is TGTGCCAGCATTCCAGACAGTAGGGCTCTTGAAGCTTTCTTT. This gives the protein CASIPDSRALEAFF.

The CDR3 reads CASSVYVASRNEQFF. The CDR3 nucleotides are TGTGCCAGCAGCGTGTATGTAGCCTCGCGGAATGAGCAGTTCTTC. This rearrangement joins TRBV9 to TRBJ2-1; no clear D. Trimming left V 2 bases short and J 7 bases short, with 16 bases between. This CDR3 has 15 residues. Germline-derived CDR1 and CDR2 are SGDLS and YYNGEE.

The chain links TRBV4-2 to TRBJ2-3; D gene ambiguous. The V end was cut by 0 bases, the J end by 6 bases, with 16 bases between. The CDR3 is made up of 16 amino acids. In germline, CDR1 is LGHNA, CDR2 YNFKEQ. The CDR3 region is CASSQEAWPGPDTQYF. In DNA, the CDR3 is TGTGCCAGCAGCCAAGAGGCGTGGCCAGGCCCGGATACGCAGTATTTT.

This chain connects TRBV5-4 to TRBJ1-3; a weak D match, TRBD1 (6 bases). Looked up from germline, CDR1 is SGHNT and CDR2 is YYREEE (reference sequence). This CDR3 has 17 amino acids. The V end was cut by 3 bases, the J end by 1 base, with 17 bases between. Here the CDR3 reads CASSSSNRGASGNTIYF. DNA of the CDR3: TGTGCCAGCAGCTCCTCTAATCGGGGGGCGTCTGGAAACACCATATATTTT.

This clone was seen only once. The junction shows a germline mismatch at one end, possibly a read error. This chain joins TRBV28 and TRBJ2-5; TRBD1 aligns across 7 bases. CDR1 is MDHEN and CDR2 is SYDVKM in the germline V gene. The CDR3 extends over 13 amino acids. The CDR3 DNA reads TGTGCCAGCAGTCCCGAAGGGACAGTTCTAAGGGACTTC. Protein sequence: CASSPEGTVLRDF.

CDR3 bases: TGTGCCAGCAGTTCCGGGGGGGCAGGGAGCTACGAGCAGTACGTC. This encodes CASSSGGAGSYEQYV. This chain connects TRBV6-5 to TRBJ2-7; 8 bases line up with TRBD2. The germline V gene has CDR1 MNHEY and CDR2 SVGAGI. V lost 4 bases, J lost 3 bases, and 8 bases stayed unmatched. This CDR3 spans 15 amino acids.